This TCR beta chain was sequenced in a study of T-cell memory formation after mild COVID-19. General study findings and limits: CD8+ contracting clones occupied EMRA, while CD4+ ones occupied mainly CM and EM.

Trimming removed 2 bases from V and 0 bases from J, with 11 bases in between. This CDR3 comprises 16 residues. The germline gives CDR1 SGHDT, CDR2 YYEEEE. As regards this clonotype: Its antigen is unknown.

TCRdb reprocessed the 5' RACE reads with MiXCR, giving one entry per CDR3 protein. Of about 560,000 distinct CDR3 sequences detected, about 20% appear once; the ten largest clones hold 7.5% to 9.5%. The sample consisted of PBMCs or a T cell subset sorted from them (not recorded which). The rearrangement links TRBV5-6 to TRBJ2-2; D call uncertain. This TCR was sampled from an adult woman who had mild COVID-19 (a few samples of this study predate the infection). Cell type and time point are not known. CDR3: CASSFRTLTNTGELFF. The CDR3 bases are TGTGCCAGCAGCTTCCGGACCTTGACGAACACCGGGGAGCTGTTTTTT. The variable domain in full, with the rest retrieved from reference TRBV5-6 and TRBJ2-2, is DAGVTQSPTHLIKTRGQQVTLRCSPKSGHDTVSWYQQALGQGPQFIFQYYEEEERQRGNFPDRFSGHQFPNYSSELNVNALLLGDSALYLCASSFRTLTNTGELFFGEGSRLTVL.